This entry describes one T cell receptor (beta chain). Measured with immunoSEQ multiplex PCR; TCRdb has only the in-frame clones, and not every one. The sample includes around 110,000 clones, around 90% of them seen just once. This record comes from a study of T cell changes during pregnancy in multiple sclerosis. Germline V lookup: CDR1 SGHTA, CDR2 FQGNSA. The CDR3 loop spans 14 amino acids. V dropped 2 bases and J dropped 5 bases, with 12 bases sitting between them. The sequence came from a female donor with multiple sclerosis, enrolled in a pregnancy study. The source material was peripheral blood, sampled before pregnancy. The chain is built from TRBV7-2 and TRBJ1-2; D is ambiguous. The CDR3 reads CASSLLPASYGYTF. The CDR3 DNA sequence: TGTGCCAGCAGCTTACTACCAGCTAGTTATGGCTACACCTTC.